These T cell receptor beta chains were read from a single sample in a study of cytomegalovirus exposure and HLA in healthy donors. Clones were read by immunoSEQ multiplex PCR, and TCRdb kept only the in-frame ones, dropping some. Of 100,000 to 150,000 clones in the sample, over 70% were seen once. The specimen was PBMCs. The receptor source for this set is a woman aged 50 to 65 in good health and CMV-seronegative. Each CDR3 is given with its conserved first and last residue. Each record gives: J gene, V gene, clone size, D gene, CDR3 protein, CDR3 DNA. A D gene is named only where the DNA matches it firmly. Clone size is given for some rows only: seen once, a few or many times, or a class if the clone is expanded.

TRBJ1-5,TRBV19,NA,TRBD1,CASSFTGVRRQPQHF,TGTGCCAGTAGCTTTACAGGGGTCCGTAGACAGCCCCAGCATTTT
TRBJ2-2,TRBV7-9,NA,TRBD2,CASSVGGATTGELFF,TGTGCCAGCAGCGTGGGAGGGGCCACCACCGGGGAGCTGTTTTTT
TRBJ2-1,TRBV5-4,many,TRBD1,CASSHRTGKQFF,TGTGCCAGCAGCCATCGGACAGGGAAGCAGTTCTTC
TRBJ2-6,TRBV10-3,NA,NA,CAIRATGTLSGANVLTF,TGTGCCATCAGGGCGACAGGAACTCTCTCTGGGGCCAACGTCCTGACTTTC
TRBJ2-1,TRBV18,NA,NA,CASSLELDSNEQFF,TGTGCCAGCTCTCTTGAGCTGGACAGCAATGAGCAGTTCTTC
TRBJ2-5,TRBV7-3,NA,TRBD2,CASSLTGRGVQETQYF,TGTGCCAGCAGCTTAACGGGGAGGGGCGTCCAAGAGACCCAGTACTTC
TRBJ2-2,TRBV21-1,NA,NA,CASSGPGGPQNNTGELFF,TGTGCCAGCAGCGGCCCGGGAGGGCCCCAAAATAACACCGGGGAGCTGTTTTTT
TRBJ2-7,TRBV27,NA,TRBD2,CASSLTSGNPYEQYF,TGTGCCAGCAGCCTGACTAGCGGGAACCCCTACGAGCAGTACTTC
TRBJ1-1,TRBV7-6,NA,NA,CASIGTSLRTEAFF,TGTGCCAGCATAGGGACTTCACTGAGGACTGAAGCTTTCTTT
TRBJ1-1,TRBV28,NA,TRBD1,CASRETGPNTEAFF,TGTGCCAGCAGGGAGACAGGGCCAAACACTGAAGCTTTCTTT
TRBJ1-1,TRBV28,once,TRBD1,CASSPPGQGNTEAFF,TGTGCCAGCAGCCCCCCGGGACAGGGAAACACTGAAGCTTTCTTT
TRBJ1-4,TRBV19,NA,TRBD1,CASTENRGTNEKLFF,TGTGCCAGTACTGAAAACAGGGGAACTAATGAAAAACTGTTTTTT
TRBJ1-4,TRBV11-2,NA,NA,CASSLARTTNEKLFF,TGTGCCAGCAGCTTAGCGAGGACAACTAATGAAAAACTGTTTTTT
TRBJ1-2,TRBV29-1,NA,NA,CSVELLKYSSRYGYTF,TGCAGCGTTGAACTTTTGAAATACAGCAGTCGCTATGGCTACACCTTC
TRBJ2-3,TRBV5-1,NA,TRBD2,CASSSTGTSGSLGDTQYF,TGCGCCAGCAGCTCCACCGGGACTAGCGGGAGTCTGGGAGATACGCAGTATTTT
TRBJ2-6,TRBV7-2,NA,NA,CASSLQGTPGANVLTF,TGTGCCAGCAGCTTACAGGGAACTCCTGGGGCCAACGTCCTGACTTTC
TRBJ2-5,TRBV28,NA,TRBD2,CASSSTGLAGRETQYF,TGTGCCAGCAGTTCAACGGGACTAGCGGGACGGGAGACCCAGTACTTC
TRBJ2-1,TRBV6-6,NA,TRBD1,CASSRGQDEFF,TGTGCCAGCAGCCGTGGACAGGACGAGTTCTTC
TRBJ2-7,TRBV18,NA,TRBD1,CASSLRDRSYEQYF,TGTGCCAGCTCACTCCGGGACAGGAGCTACGAGCAGTACTTC
TRBJ2-2,TRBV19,once,NA,CASSIAGLTGELFF,TGTGCCAGTAGTATTGCGGGATTGACCGGGGAGCTGTTTTTT
TRBJ2-3,TRBV28,NA,NA,CASRTGLAIFPDTQYF,TGTGCCAGCCGCACTGGCCTAGCTATTTTCCCAGATACGCAGTATTTT
TRBJ2-3,TRBV9,NA,TRBD1,CASSRNRGDTQYF,TGTGCCAGCAGCAGAAACAGGGGAGATACGCAGTATTTT
TRBJ2-3,TRBV28,NA,NA,CASSLSSSTDTQYF,TGTGCCAGCAGTTTATCAAGCAGCACAGATACGCAGTATTTT
TRBJ1-3,TRBV6-6,once,NA,CASSRGSGNTIYF,TGTGCCAGCAGCAGGGGCTCTGGAAACACCATATATTTT
TRBJ2-7,TRBV11-3,few,NA,CAISKQTAAYEQYF,TGTGCCATCAGCAAGCAGACGGCGGCATACGAGCAGTACTTC
TRBJ2-1,TRBV9,NA,NA,CASSDGLMLVNEQFF,TGTGCCAGCAGCGACGGACTAATGTTGGTGAATGAGCAGTTCTTC
TRBJ1-5,TRBV13,NA,NA,CASSLGQEMAQHF,TGTGCCAGCAGCCTGGGGCAGGAGATGGCCCAGCATTTT
TRBJ1-1,TRBV28,few,NA,CASSLPGNTEAFF,TGTGCCAGCAGTTTACCGGGGAACACTGAAGCTTTCTTT
TRBJ1-2,TRBV2,NA,TRBD1,CASRGQGPIGYTF,TGTGCCAGCAGAGGACAGGGGCCTATCGGCTACACCTTC
TRBJ2-7,TRBV19,NA,TRBD2,CASTVSAGGSTYEQYF,TGTGCCAGTACAGTCAGTGCGGGAGGATCCACCTACGAGCAGTACTTC
TRBJ2-1,TRBV6-4,NA,TRBD1,CASREQGGSSNEQFF,TGTGCCAGCAGAGAACAGGGGGGTTCGAGCAATGAGCAGTTCTTC
TRBJ1-1,TRBV18,NA,TRBD1,CASSPPDRGREAFF,TGTGCCAGCTCACCACCGGACAGGGGAAGAGAAGCTTTCTTT
TRBJ2-3,TRBV5-1,NA,NA,CASSSRSYRPSTDTQYF,TGCGCCAGCAGCTCACGCTCCTACAGACCTAGCACAGATACGCAGTATTTT
TRBJ2-7,TRBV4-2,NA,NA,CASSQIETPGLRSYEQYF,TGTGCCAGCAGCCAAATCGAGACACCGGGACTTCGCTCCTACGAGCAGTACTTC
TRBJ2-1,TRBV5-6,NA,NA,CASSLTHGVANEQFF,TGTGCCAGCAGCTTAACCCACGGGGTAGCCAATGAGCAGTTCTTC
TRBJ1-5,TRBV7-2,NA,TRBD1,CASSLDSRQGNQPQHF,TGTGCCAGCAGCTTAGATTCACGACAGGGTAATCAGCCCCAGCATTTT
TRBJ1-1,TRBV27,NA,NA,CASRIGETEAFF,TGTGCCAGCAGAATCGGTGAAACTGAAGCTTTCTTT
TRBJ2-1,TRBV5-6,NA,TRBD1,CASSASQGAPYNEQFF,TGTGCCAGCAGCGCATCTCAGGGGGCGCCCTACAATGAGCAGTTCTTC
TRBJ1-2,TRBV7-2,NA,NA,CASSLAGRAYGYTF,TGTGCCAGCAGCTTAGCGGGCAGGGCATATGGCTACACCTTC
TRBJ1-3,TRBV30,NA,NA,CAGGLGSGNTIYF,TGTGCCGGAGGACTGGGCTCTGGAAACACCATATATTTT
TRBJ2-3,TRBV4-1,few,TRBD2,CASSQATSDTDTQYF,TGCGCCAGCAGCCAGGCGACTAGCGACACAGATACGCAGTATTTT
TRBJ1-3,TRBV6-5,NA,NA,CASRAGAGNTIYF,TGTGCCAGCAGAGCAGGGGCTGGAAACACCATATATTTT
TRBJ2-5,TRBV7-2,NA,NA,CASTSPQRQETQYF,TGTGCCAGCACCTCCCCGCAGCGGCAAGAGACCCAGTACTTC
TRBJ1-6,TRBV27,few,NA,CASSFNNSPLHF,TGTGCCAGCAGTTTCAATAATTCACCCCTCCACTTT
TRBJ2-3,TRBV7-3,NA,NA,CASSLSGLRTDTQYF,TGTGCCAGCAGCTTAAGCGGGCTTAGGACAGATACGCAGTATTTT
TRBJ2-7,TRBV4-3,NA,TRBD2,CASSQKAGGGSYEQYF,TGCGCCAGCAGCCAAAAAGCGGGAGGAGGCTCCTACGAGCAGTACTTC
TRBJ2-7,TRBV6-6,NA,NA,CASSYDSSYEQYF,TGTGCCAGCAGTTACGACAGCTCCTACGAGCAGTACTTC
TRBJ1-1,TRBV19,NA,NA,CASRRGNTEAFF,TGTGCCAGTAGGCGGGGGAACACTGAAGCTTTCTTT
TRBJ1-2,TRBV27,NA,NA,CASHRGGGYGYTF,TGTGCCAGTCACCGAGGGGGGGGCTATGGCTACACCTTC
TRBJ1-2,TRBV18,few,TRBD1,CASSPDRDGGYTF,TGTGCCAGCTCACCAGACAGGGACGGCGGCTACACCTTC
TRBJ2-7,TRBV2,NA,TRBD1,CAYTPGQGVGEQYF,TGTGCCTACACTCCGGGACAGGGGGTAGGCGAGCAGTACTTC
TRBJ1-1,TRBV6-5,NA,TRBD1,CASKATGGEAFF,TGTGCCAGCAAAGCGACAGGGGGTGAAGCTTTCTTT
TRBJ1-1,TRBV11-3,NA,NA,CASSLGEGRAAFF,TGTGCCAGCAGCTTAGGAGAAGGGAGGGCAGCTTTCTTT
TRBJ2-7,TRBV4-3,few,TRBD1,CASSRGTDRSYEQYF,TGCGCCAGCAGCCGGGGGACAGATCGATCCTACGAGCAGTACTTC